What follows are 24 T cell receptor beta chains derived from one specimen sequenced in a study of T cell repertoires in ileal Crohn's disease. Profiled with immunoSEQ multiplex PCR; TCRdb holds only in-frame clones, not every one. In the table there are more than 6,500 clones, 72% of which are singletons. The sequenced sample was ileal tissue. The receptors were gathered from an adult with Crohn's disease.

Judged by abundance, this clone is large. The V and J genes are TRBV27 and TRBJ2-7; possibly TRBD2 for D (5 bases). V dropped 5 bases and J dropped 1 base, with 18 bases sitting between them. CDR1 and CDR2 (germline): MNHEY, SMNVEV (reference sequence). The CDR3 length is 16 residues. The CDR3 is CASSPLTGMGSYEQYF. CDR3 in DNA: TGTGCCAGCAGTCCCCTGACCGGGATGGGGTCCTACGAGCAGTACTTC.

This chain joins TRBV30 and TRBJ1-1, with D unclear. Germline assignment: CDR1 GTSNPN and CDR2 SVGIG (reference sequence). The CDR3 is 10 residues long. CDR3 nucleotides: TGTGCTGCCGGAGCCGATGCGGCTTTCTTT. Translation: CAAGADAAFF. Combining the CDR3 with reference TRBV30 and TRBJ1-1 gives the whole variable domain SQTIHQWPATLVQPVGSPLSLECTVEGTSNPNLYWYRQAAGRGLQLLFYSVGIGQISSEVPQNLSASRPQDRQFILSSKKLLLSDSGFYLCAAGADAAFFGQGTRLTVV.

The rearrangement joins TRBV5-1 to TRBJ2-3, with 9 bases aligning to TRBD2. Trimming removed 5 bases from V and 1 base from J; junction bases left unmatched: 2. The germline gives CDR1 SGHRS, CDR2 YFSETQ. CDR3 size: 14 residues. CDR3 nucleotides: TGCGCCAGCAGGCGGACTAGCGGCACAGATACGCAGTATTTT. This gives the protein CASRRTSGTDTQYF.

The chain is built from TRBV29-1 and TRBJ2-1; D perhaps matches TRBD1 (6 bases). Per the germline V gene, CDR1 is SQVTM and CDR2 is ANQGSEA. V was trimmed by 7 bases and J by 11 bases, leaving 15 bases between them. This CDR3 is built from 11 residues. This CDR3 is CSGTRDKKQFF. For the CDR3, the DNA is TGCAGCGGCACTCGGGACAAGAAGCAGTTCTTC.

In its sample, this clone was seen a few times. The chain carries TRBV2 and TRBJ2-5, with TRBD2 identical over 11 bases. V dropped 11 bases and J dropped 1; count of bases not matched to a gene: 21. The CDR3 consists of 19 residues. CDR1 SNHLY and CDR2 FYNNEI come from the germline V gene. The CDR3 nucleotides are TGTGCCTCCCGAAAGTGGTCGGGACTAGCGGAGTCCCTCCAAGAGACCCAGTACTTC. It yields the protein CASRKWSGLAESLQETQYF.

The chain uses TRBV14 and TRBJ2-7; tentative D call: TRBD2 (5 bases). Germline V gene sequence: CDR1 SGHDN, CDR2 FVKESK. There are 14 residues in the CDR3. The V gene lost 3 bases and the J gene lost 3 bases, with 12 bases spanning the gap. CDR3 sequence: CASSQTGNNYEQYF. The CDR3 DNA reads as TGTGCCAGCAGCCAGACCGGGAACAACTACGAGCAGTACTTC.

The chain couples TRBV29-1 to TRBJ2-5; the D gene is possibly TRBD1 (5 bases). The J call may be faulty, since TRBJ2-7 better matches the DNA end. Germline CDR1 SQVTM, CDR2 ANQGSEA. This CDR3 region has 12 residues. DNA of the CDR3: TGCAGCGTTGCCCCAGGGTCCTACGAGCAGTACTTC. This sequence encodes CSVAPGSYEQYF.

This clone came up once. The CDR3 coding sequence is TGCGCCAGCACCCAGGGGGCATGGACCGGGGAGCTGTTTTTT. It codes for CASTQGAWTGELFF. The rearrangement joins TRBV10-2 to TRBJ2-2; TRBD1 matches 8 bases. Germline V gene sequence: CDR1 WSHSY, CDR2 SAAADI. The CDR3 sequence is 14 residues long. The V gene end was trimmed by 7 bases and the J gene end by 5 bases; junction bases not matched to a gene: 6.

V and J are TRBV5-1 and TRBJ2-2; 11 bases align to TRBD2. The CDR3 runs 15 residues. The germline V gene encodes CDR1 SGHRS and CDR2 YFSETQ. V lost 4 bases and J lost 6; bases outside the gene matches: 5. The CDR3 sequence: CASSGLAGGAGELFF. CDR3 bases: TGCGCCAGCAGCGGTCTAGCGGGAGGAGCCGGGGAGCTGTTTTTT.

The J gene is TRBJ1-2, the V gene TRBV9, with TRBD1 identical over 7 bases. The CDR3 sequence is 15 residues long. Germline V gene data show CDR1 as SGDLS and CDR2 as YYNGEE. Trimming took 3 bases from V and 3 from J; bases not matched to a gene: 8. The CDR3: CASSAPRGADYGYTF. The DNA of the CDR3 is TGTGCCAGCAGCGCGCCCAGGGGGGCGGACTATGGCTACACCTTC.

The rearrangement uses TRBV5-6 and TRBJ2-7; TRBD2 agrees at 7 bases. CDR1 and CDR2 from the germline V gene are SGHDT and YYEEEE. The V and J ends lost 0 bases and 5 bases, in that order; junction bases with no gene match: 8. The CDR3 covers 15 residues. In DNA form, the CDR3 reads TGTGCCAGCAGCTTGGTATCCAGCGGGACCCACGAGCAGTACTTC. Amino acid sequence: CASSLVSSGTHEQYF.

This clone was found a few times. The chain carries TRBV7-9 and TRBJ1-1; weak D call: TRBD1 (6 bases). The CDR3 sequence is 13 residues long. The V and J ends lost 6 bases and 0 bases respectively, with 8 bases between them. Germline values: CDR1 SEHNR, CDR2 FQNEAQ (reference sequence). CDR3 residues: CASRGGVNTEAFF. In DNA form, the CDR3 reads TGTGCCAGCAGAGGGGGGGTGAACACTGAAGCTTTCTTT.

This rearrangement joins TRBV28 to TRBJ2-3; possible D gene TRBD2, 6 bases. The germline V and J ends were trimmed by 6 bases and 10 bases, with 11 bases remaining between them. Germline V CDR1 and CDR2: MDHEN, SYDVKM. The CDR3 totals 11 residues. The CDR3 reads CASRGRWAQYF. CDR3 in DNA: TGTGCCAGCAGGGGGAGGTGGGCGCAGTATTTT.

The rearrangement joins TRBV6-5 to TRBJ1-4; 8 bases align to TRBD1. The ends lost 5 bases at V and 8 bases at J; junction bases unmatched: 4. The CDR3 loop spans 13 amino acids. Germline V gene sequence: CDR1 MNHEY, CDR2 SVGAGI. CDR3 loop: CASSGQGWEKLFF. The CDR3 DNA is TGTGCCAGCAGTGGACAGGGTTGGGAAAAACTGTTTTTT.

The gene calls are TRBV2 and TRBJ1-1; perhaps TRBD1 as D (5 bases). The length of the CDR3 is 14 residues. Trimming took off 5 bases at V and 0 bases at J, with 10 bases between the two ends. Germline V gene sequence: CDR1 SNHLY, CDR2 FYNNEI. CDR3 residues: CASSLDSLNTEAFF. The CDR3 nucleotides read TGTGCCAGCAGTTTAGACAGCTTGAACACTGAAGCTTTCTTT.

The chain joins TRBV11-2 to TRBJ2-7, with TRBD1 identical over 9 bases. J gave up 7 bases and V 5 bases, and 6 bases lay outside the gene matches. Germline CDR1 is SGHAT and CDR2 is FQNNGV. The CDR3 runs 13 residues. CDR3 DNA sequence: TGTGCCAGCAGCGCAGGGACAGGGTTGGAGCAGTACTTC. Its protein product is CASSAGTGLEQYF.

This clone was counted a few times. This chain uses TRBV28 with TRBJ2-3; D unresolved. This CDR3 has 12 residues. Trimming removed 3 bases from V and 11 bases from J, with 12 bases in between. Germline values: CDR1 MDHEN, CDR2 SYDVKM. CDR3 nucleotides: TGTGCCAGCAGTTTTAGCCAAACCAAGCAGTATTTT. Translated, it gives CASSFSQTKQYF. Combining the CDR3 with reference TRBV28 and TRBJ2-3 gives the whole variable domain DVKVTQSSRYLVKRTGEKVFLECVQDMDHENMFWYRQDPGLGLRLIYFSYDVKMKEKGDIPEGYSVSREKKERFSLILESASTNQTSMYLCASSFSQTKQYFGPGTRLTVL.

This clone was observed a few times. This rearrangement joins TRBV5-1 to TRBJ1-2; the D gene is possibly TRBD1 (5 bases). The V end was cut by 5 bases, the J end by 4 bases, with 15 bases between. The CDR3 covers 14 residues. The germline V gene encodes CDR1 SGHRS and CDR2 YFSETQ. CDR3 in DNA: TGCGCCAGCAGGTTTGCCGGGGGGTCCTATGGCTACACCTTC. Its protein product is CASRFAGGSYGYTF.

This chain connects TRBV6-1 to TRBJ1-2, with 8 bases that match TRBD1. The germline gives CDR1 MNHNS, CDR2 SASEGT. There are 13 residues in the CDR3. V gave up 7 bases and J gave up 2 bases; unmatched junction bases: 3. The chain's CDR3 is CASNPGGNYGYTF. CDR3 bases: TGTGCCAGCAACCCAGGGGGCAACTATGGCTACACCTTC.

The chain couples TRBV6-1 to TRBJ2-7, with D perhaps matching TRBD1 (5 bases). The CDR3 runs to 15 residues. Germline CDR1 is MNHNS and CDR2 is SASEGT. Trimming removed 4 bases from V and 3 bases from J, with 16 bases in between. This CDR3 reads CASSATGQSFYEQYF. CDR3 DNA: TGTGCCAGCAGTGCCACAGGTCAAAGCTTCTACGAGCAGTACTTC.

As regards this clone: The same CDR3 arises from other DNA sequences in this sample as well. This chain joins TRBV5-8 and TRBJ2-6; D perhaps matches TRBD1 (6 bases). Germline V lookup: CDR1 SGHTS, CDR2 YDEGEE. This CDR3 is built from 16 residues. Between the trimmed V and J ends, which lost 0 bases and 4 bases, there was a span of 11 bases. The CDR3 coding sequence is TGTGCCAGCAGCTTGGAAACAGGGACAGGGGCCAACGTCCTGACTTTC. It encodes CASSLETGTGANVLTF. Combining the CDR3 with reference TRBV5-8 and TRBJ2-6 gives the whole variable domain EAGVTQSPTHLIKTRGQQATLRCSPISGHTSVYWYQQALGLGLQFLLWYDEGEERNRGNFPPRFSGRQFPNYSSELNVNALELEDSALYLCASSLETGTGANVLTFGAGSRLTVL.

The chain recombines TRBV5-1 with TRBJ1-1; D call uncertain. The CDR3 totals 15 residues. Trimming removed 2 bases from V and 0 bases from J, with 11 bases in between. CDR1 is SGHRS, CDR2 YFSETQ, per germline. CDR3 in DNA: TGCGCCAGCAGCTTAGATAGACAAGTGAACACTGAAGCTTTCTTT. Protein: CASSLDRQVNTEAFF.

The V call is TRBV11-2, the J call TRBJ2-7; the match to TRBD1 covers 9 bases. V dropped 3 bases and J dropped 0; count of bases not matched to a gene: 3. Germline CDR1 SGHAT, CDR2 FQNNGV. The CDR3 length is 15 residues. In DNA, the CDR3 is TGTGCCAGCAGCTTGGACAGGGGCTACTCCTACGAGCAGTACTTC. Its translation: CASSLDRGYSYEQYF.

The CDR3 DNA follows: TGTGCTAGTGGTTTGGCCTTTACCGGGGAGCTGTTTTTT. Protein sequence: CASGLAFTGELFF. This rearrangement joins TRBV12-5 to TRBJ2-2; D is unclear. Between the trimmed V and J ends, which lost 1 base and 5 bases, there was a span of 5 bases. Germline CDR1 reads LGHNT; CDR2 reads FRNRAP. The CDR3 has 13 amino acids.